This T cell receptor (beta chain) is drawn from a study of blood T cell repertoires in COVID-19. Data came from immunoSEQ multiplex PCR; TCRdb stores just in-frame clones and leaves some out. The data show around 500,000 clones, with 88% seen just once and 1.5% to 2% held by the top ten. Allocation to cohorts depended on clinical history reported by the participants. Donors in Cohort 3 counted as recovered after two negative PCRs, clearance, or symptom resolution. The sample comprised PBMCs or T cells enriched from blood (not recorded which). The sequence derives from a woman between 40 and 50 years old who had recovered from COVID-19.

In DNA, the CDR3 is TGTGCCAGCAGCTCCCTAACCAGACAGGGGGCTCGCCAAGAGACCCAGTACTTC. It encodes CASSSLTRQGARQETQYF. The V and J genes are TRBV11-2 and TRBJ2-5, with 10 bases fitting TRBD1. The CDR3 runs to 18 residues. In germline, CDR1 is SGHAT, CDR2 FQNNGV. Trimming removed 4 bases from V and 1 base from J; junction bases left unmatched: 12.